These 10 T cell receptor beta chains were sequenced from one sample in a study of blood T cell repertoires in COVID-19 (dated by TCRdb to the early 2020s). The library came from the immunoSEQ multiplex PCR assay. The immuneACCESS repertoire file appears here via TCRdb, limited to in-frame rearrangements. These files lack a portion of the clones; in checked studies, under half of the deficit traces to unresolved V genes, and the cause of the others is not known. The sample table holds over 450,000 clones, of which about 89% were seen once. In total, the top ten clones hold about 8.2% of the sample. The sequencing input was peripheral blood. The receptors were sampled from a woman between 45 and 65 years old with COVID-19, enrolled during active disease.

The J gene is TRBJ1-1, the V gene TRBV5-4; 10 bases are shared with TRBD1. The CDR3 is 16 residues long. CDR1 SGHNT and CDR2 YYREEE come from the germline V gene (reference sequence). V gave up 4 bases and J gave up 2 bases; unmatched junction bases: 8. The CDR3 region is CASSRDRGHLNTEAFF. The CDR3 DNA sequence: TGTGCCAGCAGCCGGGACAGGGGACATTTAAACACTGAAGCTTTCTTT.

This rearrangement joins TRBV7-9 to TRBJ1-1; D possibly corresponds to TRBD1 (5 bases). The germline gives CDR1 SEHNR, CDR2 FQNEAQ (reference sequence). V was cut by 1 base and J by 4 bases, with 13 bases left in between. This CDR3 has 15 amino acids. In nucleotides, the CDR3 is TGTGCCAGCAGCTTAGATGGGGCGCTGGGCACTGAAGCTTTCTTT. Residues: CASSLDGALGTEAFF.

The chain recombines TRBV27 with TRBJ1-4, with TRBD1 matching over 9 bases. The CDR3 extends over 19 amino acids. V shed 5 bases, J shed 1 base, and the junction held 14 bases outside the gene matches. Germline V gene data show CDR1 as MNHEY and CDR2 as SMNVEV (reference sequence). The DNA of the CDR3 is TGTGCCAGCAGTGATCTACACCCTGACAGGGGGAAAACTAATGAAAAACTGTTTTTT. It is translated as CASSDLHPDRGKTNEKLFF.

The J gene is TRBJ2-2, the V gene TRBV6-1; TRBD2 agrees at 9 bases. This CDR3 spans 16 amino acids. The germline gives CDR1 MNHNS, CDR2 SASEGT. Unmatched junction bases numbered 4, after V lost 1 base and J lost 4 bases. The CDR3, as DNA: TGTGCCAGCAGTGAAGGCGGGGGGGCTGTCACCGGGGAGCTGTTTTTT. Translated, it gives CASSEGGGAVTGELFF.

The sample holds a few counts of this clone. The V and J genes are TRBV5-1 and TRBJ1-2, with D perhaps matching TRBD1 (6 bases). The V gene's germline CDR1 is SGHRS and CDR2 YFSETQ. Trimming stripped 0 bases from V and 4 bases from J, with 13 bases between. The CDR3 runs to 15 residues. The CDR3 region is CASSLGGGTSYGYTF. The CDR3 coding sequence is TGCGCCAGCAGCTTGGGGGGAGGGACAAGCTATGGCTACACCTTC.

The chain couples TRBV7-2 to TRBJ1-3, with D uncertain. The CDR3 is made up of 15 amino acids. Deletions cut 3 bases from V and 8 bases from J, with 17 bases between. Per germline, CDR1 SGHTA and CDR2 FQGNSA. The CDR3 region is CASSFEAPPGYTIYF. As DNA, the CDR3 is TGTGCCAGCAGCTTTGAGGCACCCCCCGGCTACACCATATATTTT.

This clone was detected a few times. The CDR3 DNA sequence: TGTGCCAGCAGCACGGGTTTCACCACCTCCTACGAGCAGTACTTC. It yields the protein CASSTGFTTSYEQYF. The chain joins TRBV6-5 to TRBJ2-7; D not resolved. Germline V gene data show CDR1 as MNHEY and CDR2 as SVGAGI. This CDR3 comprises 15 residues. Trimming stripped 6 bases from V and 0 bases from J, with 15 bases between.

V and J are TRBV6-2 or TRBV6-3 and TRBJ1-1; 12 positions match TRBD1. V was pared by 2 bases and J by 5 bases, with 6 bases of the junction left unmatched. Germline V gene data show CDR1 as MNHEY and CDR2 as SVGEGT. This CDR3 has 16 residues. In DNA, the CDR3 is TGTGCCAGCAGTTACCGGCGGGACAGGGGGCGAACTGAAGCTTTCTTT. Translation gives CASSYRRDRGRTEAFF.

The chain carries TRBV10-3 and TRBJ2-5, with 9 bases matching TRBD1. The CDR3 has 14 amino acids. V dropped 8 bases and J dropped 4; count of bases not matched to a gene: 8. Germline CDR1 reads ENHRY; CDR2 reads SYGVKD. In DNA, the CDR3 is TGTGCCATCGCGGCACAGGGGGCAGGAGAGACCCAGTACTTC. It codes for CAIAAQGAGETQYF.

The CDR3 DNA follows: TGCGCCAGCAGCCCGGGCCGCCAGGGGGGAACAGCCTACGAGCAGTACTTC. This gives the protein CASSPGRQGGTAYEQYF. This sequence joins TRBV5-1 and TRBJ2-7, with TRBD1 as a possible D gene (7 bases). The length of the CDR3 is 17 residues. Germline V gives CDR1 SGHRS, CDR2 YFSETQ. The ends were cut back, 4 bases at V and 2 bases at J, with 22 bases in the middle.